This TCR beta chain is from a study of blood T cell repertoires in COVID-19. The wider study: In each case, the material was cDNA or gDNA derived from T cells, B-cell-depleted T cells, or PBMCs.

J was trimmed by 8 bases and V by 5 bases; bases with no gene match: 10. Germline V CDR1 and CDR2: SGHNT, YENEEA. This CDR3 region has 15 residues. Patients at the Seattle site were enrolled during active infection and followed longitudinally. The data were produced by immunoSEQ multiplex PCR, yet TCRdb's version contains in-frame clones alone and is incomplete. The table includes about 58,000 clones, 84% detected once. This receptor was identified in an elderly man with COVID-19, enrolled during active disease. The rearrangement joins TRBV11-3 to TRBJ2-1; TRBD2 matches 9 bases. The sequencing input was peripheral blood. Written as DNA, the CDR3 is TGTGCCAGCAGCCAGCTGGGCGGGGGGGCCCATGAGCAGTTCTTC. Residues: CASSQLGGGAHEQFF.